This T cell receptor beta chain was profiled in a study of CD8 T cells in ankylosing spondylitis (dated by TCRdb to about 2017). Looking at the study overall: The study profiled T cell receptor beta repertoires in healthy donors and ankylosing spondylitis patients to find disease-linked TCR variants. Peripheral blood samples were taken, and synovial fluid was additionally collected from ankylosing spondylitis patients. The full study cohort comprised 25 ankylosing spondylitis patients and over a hundred healthy donors. The research as a whole found: Some motif variants had previously been reported in the synovial fluid and blood of reactive arthritis patients, which suggests shared mechanisms of disease initiation. Blood from ankylosing spondylitis patients appeared to be characterized by a TCR beta motif made up of under ten highly homologous amino acid variants. The disease-linked clones were reported as significantly enriched in matched synovial fluid samples from ankylosing spondylitis patients. In peripheral blood, the disease-linked clones were found at relatively low frequencies and had a CD8+ phenotype.

The listed sequencing device is Illumina HiSeq 2500. Quantitative 5'-RACE with molecular barcodes was used to prepare TCR beta libraries. Under the source paper's analysis protocol: Disease-linked TCR variants were identified with a new computational method built on a probabilistic model of VDJ rearrangement. Starting from the raw public reads, TCRdb applied fastp trimming at Q25, assembled clones with MiXCR and retained in-frame beta chains. Each entry is one CDR3 protein sequence, shown with its most common DNA and genes. The V and J calls shown here were made by TCRdb, not taken from the authors' results. Within this sample are 200,000 or so distinct CDR3 sequences, with roughly 13% of them counted one time only. The ten most abundant clones make up 11% of the sample. The CDR3, cysteine through phenylalanine, is 13 amino acids long. The retained sequence is limited to the CDR3, 39 bases, with the frame set at the first base. CDR1 is given as LNHDA and CDR2 as SQIVND, both from the germline V gene (reference sequence). V gives up 7 bases and J gives up 5 bases, and the segment between their germline ends measures 12 bases.

With regard to this clonotype: The antigen it recognizes is unknown. No base quality information exists; no much larger clone differs at one position.

Sequenced material: blood, either unsorted or a sorted T cell fraction (not recorded which). The chain employs TRBV19 and TRBJ1-5; the D region possibly corresponds to TRBD1 (6 bases align). This receptor was identified in a female donor with ankylosing spondylitis or in good health (not recorded which). Here is the DNA: TGTGCCAGTACGGGGGGGCGATATCAGCCCCAGCATTTT. Translated, this gives CASTGGRYQPQHF.